The clone carrying this TCR beta chain was recorded a few times. It is unclear where the CDR3 begins or ends on the DNA, so no DNA is shown, and the CDR3 is as TCRdb lists it. Clones were read by immunoSEQ multiplex PCR, and TCRdb kept only the in-frame ones, dropping some. The repertoire holds 75,000 or so clones, with roughly 87% as singletons. The data were taken from a study of blood T cell repertoires in COVID-19. The origin of this receptor is a woman older than 75 with active or convalescent COVID-19. Sequenced sample: peripheral blood.

The CDR3: CARSVGQGATDTQYF. The chain employs TRBV7-5 and TRBJ2-3; the table's D gene call, TRBD1, was not cross checked with the DNA. TRBV7-5 corresponds to a pseudogene. The CDR3 totals 15 residues, both ends included.